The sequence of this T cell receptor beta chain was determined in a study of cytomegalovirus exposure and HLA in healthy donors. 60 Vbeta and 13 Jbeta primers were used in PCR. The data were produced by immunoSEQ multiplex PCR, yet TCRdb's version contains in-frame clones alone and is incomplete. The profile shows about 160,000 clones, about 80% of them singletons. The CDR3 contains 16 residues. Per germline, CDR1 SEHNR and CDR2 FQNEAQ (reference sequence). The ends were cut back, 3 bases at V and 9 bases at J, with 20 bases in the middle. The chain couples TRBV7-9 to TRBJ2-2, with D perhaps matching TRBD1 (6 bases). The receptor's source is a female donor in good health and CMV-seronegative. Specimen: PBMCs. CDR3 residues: CASSFVGAMGSRELFF. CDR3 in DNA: TGTGCCAGCAGCTTCGTGGGGGCCATGGGTTCCCGGGAGCTGTTTTTT.